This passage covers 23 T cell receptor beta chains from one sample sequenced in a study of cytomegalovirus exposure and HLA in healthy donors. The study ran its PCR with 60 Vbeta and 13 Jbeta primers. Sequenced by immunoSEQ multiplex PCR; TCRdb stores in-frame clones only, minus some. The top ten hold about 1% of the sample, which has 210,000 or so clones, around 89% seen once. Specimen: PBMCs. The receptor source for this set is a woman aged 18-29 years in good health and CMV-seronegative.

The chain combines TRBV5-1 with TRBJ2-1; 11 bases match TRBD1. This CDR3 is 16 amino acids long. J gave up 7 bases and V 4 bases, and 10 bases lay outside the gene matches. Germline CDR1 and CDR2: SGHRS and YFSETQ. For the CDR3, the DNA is TGCGCCAGCAGCGTTGGTGGGACAGGGGGATTAAATGAGCAGTTCTTC. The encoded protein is CASSVGGTGGLNEQFF.

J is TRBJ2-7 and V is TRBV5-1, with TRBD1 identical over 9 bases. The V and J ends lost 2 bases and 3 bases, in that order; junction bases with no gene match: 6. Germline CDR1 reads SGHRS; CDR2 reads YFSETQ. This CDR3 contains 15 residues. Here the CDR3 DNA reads TGCGCCAGCAGCTTTAGCTCGGGACAGGGCTACGAGCAGTACTTC. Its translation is CASSFSSGQGYEQYF.

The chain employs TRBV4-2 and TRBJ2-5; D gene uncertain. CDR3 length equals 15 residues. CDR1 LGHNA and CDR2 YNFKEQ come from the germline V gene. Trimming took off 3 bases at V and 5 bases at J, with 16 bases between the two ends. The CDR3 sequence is CASSQAVGDSETQYF. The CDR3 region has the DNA TGTGCCAGCAGCCAGGCGGTAGGCGATTCTGAGACCCAGTACTTC.

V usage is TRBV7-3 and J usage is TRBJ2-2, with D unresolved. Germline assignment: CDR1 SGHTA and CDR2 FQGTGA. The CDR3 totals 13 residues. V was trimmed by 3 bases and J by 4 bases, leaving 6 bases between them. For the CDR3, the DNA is TGTGCCAGCAGCTTTAGCAGCACCGGGGAGCTGTTTTTT. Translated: CASSFSSTGELFF.

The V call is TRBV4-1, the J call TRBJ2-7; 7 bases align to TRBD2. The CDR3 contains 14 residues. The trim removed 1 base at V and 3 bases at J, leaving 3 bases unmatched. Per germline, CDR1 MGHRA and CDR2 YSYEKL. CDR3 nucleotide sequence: TGCGCCAGCAGCCAAGCGCGGGAGCGCTACGAGCAGTACTTC. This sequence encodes CASSQARERYEQYF.

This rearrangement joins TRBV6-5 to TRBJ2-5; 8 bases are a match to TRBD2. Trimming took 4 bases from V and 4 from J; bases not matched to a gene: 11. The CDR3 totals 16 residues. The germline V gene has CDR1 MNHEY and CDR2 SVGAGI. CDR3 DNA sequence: TGTGCCAGCAGTTCTAAACTAGCGGATGGGGTAGAGACCCAGTACTTC. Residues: CASSSKLADGVETQYF.

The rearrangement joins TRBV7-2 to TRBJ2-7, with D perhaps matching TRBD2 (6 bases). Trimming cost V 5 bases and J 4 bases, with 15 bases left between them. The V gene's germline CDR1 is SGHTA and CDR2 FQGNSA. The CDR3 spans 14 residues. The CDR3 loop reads CASSPGGRRYEQYF. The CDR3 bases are TGTGCCAGCAGCCCCGGAGGGCGACGATACGAGCAGTACTTC.

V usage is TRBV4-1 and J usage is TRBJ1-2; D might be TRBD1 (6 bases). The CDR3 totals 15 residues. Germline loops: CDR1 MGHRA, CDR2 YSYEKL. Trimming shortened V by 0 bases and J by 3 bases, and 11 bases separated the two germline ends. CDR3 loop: CASSQEFTGYYGYTF. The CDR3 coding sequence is TGCGCCAGCAGCCAAGAATTCACAGGGTACTATGGCTACACCTTC.

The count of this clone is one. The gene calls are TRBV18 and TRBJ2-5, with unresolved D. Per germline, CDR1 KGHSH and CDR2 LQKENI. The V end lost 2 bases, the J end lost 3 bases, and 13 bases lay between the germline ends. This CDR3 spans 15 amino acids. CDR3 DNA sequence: TGTGCCAGCTCACCATTGGTTAATAGTGAAGAGACCCAGTACTTC. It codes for CASSPLVNSEETQYF.

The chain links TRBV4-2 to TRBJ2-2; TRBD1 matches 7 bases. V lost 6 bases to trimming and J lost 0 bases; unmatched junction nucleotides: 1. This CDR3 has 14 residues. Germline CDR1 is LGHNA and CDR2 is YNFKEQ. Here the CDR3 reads CASRGQTNTGELFF. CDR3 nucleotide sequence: TGTGCCAGCAGGGGACAGACGAACACCGGGGAGCTGTTTTTT.

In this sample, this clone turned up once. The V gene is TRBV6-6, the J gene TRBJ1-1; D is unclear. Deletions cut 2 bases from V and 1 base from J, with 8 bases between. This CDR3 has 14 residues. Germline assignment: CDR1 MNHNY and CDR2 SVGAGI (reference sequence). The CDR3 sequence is CASSYSRQNTEAFF. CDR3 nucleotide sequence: TGTGCCAGCAGTTACAGTCGACAGAACACTGAAGCTTTCTTT.

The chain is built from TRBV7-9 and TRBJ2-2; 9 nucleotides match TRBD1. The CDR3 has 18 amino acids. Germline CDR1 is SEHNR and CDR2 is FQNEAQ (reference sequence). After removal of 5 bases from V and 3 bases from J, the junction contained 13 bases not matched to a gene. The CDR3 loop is CASSPGQGTFSDTGELFF. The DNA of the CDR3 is TGTGCCAGCAGCCCTGGACAGGGGACCTTTTCTGACACCGGGGAGCTGTTTTTT.

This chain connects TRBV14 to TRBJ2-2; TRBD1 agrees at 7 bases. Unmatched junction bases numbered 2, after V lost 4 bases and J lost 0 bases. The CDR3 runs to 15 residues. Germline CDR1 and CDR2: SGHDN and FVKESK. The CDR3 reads CASSLGQANTGELFF. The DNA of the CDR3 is TGTGCCAGCAGCCTCGGACAGGCGAACACCGGGGAGCTGTTTTTT.

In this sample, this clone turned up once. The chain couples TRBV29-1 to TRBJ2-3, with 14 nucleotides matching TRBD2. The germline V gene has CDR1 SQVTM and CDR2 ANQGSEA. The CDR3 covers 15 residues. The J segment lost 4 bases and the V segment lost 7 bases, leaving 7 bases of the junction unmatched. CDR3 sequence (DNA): TGCAGCGGGTTAGGGACTAGCGGGAGTGCAGATACGCAGTATTTT. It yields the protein CSGLGTSGSADTQYF.

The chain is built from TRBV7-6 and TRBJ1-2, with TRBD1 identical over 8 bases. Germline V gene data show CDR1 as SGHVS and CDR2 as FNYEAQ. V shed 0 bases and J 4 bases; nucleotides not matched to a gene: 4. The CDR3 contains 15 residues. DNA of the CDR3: TGTGCCAGCAGCTTAGCAGTAACAGGGGGCTATGGCTACACCTTC. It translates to CASSLAVTGGYGYTF. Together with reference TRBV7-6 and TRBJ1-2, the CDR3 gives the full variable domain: GAGVSQSPRYKVTKRGQDVALRCDPISGHVSLYWYRQALGQGPEFLTYFNYEAQQDKSGLPNDRFSAERPEGSISTLTIQRTEQRDSAMYRCASSLAVTGGYGYTFGSGTRLTVV.

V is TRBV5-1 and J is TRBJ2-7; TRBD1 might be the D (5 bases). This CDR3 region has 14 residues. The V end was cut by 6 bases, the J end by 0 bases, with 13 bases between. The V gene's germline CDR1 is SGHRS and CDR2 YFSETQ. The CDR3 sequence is CASKVGRDSYEQYF. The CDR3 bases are TGCGCCAGCAAGGTCGGCAGGGACTCCTACGAGCAGTACTTC.

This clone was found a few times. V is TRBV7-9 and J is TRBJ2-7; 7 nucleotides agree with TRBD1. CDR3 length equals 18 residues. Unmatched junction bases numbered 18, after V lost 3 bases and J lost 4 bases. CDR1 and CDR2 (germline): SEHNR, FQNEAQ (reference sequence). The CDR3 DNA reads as TGTGCCAGCAGCTTCGGACAGGACAGAGGGAAGAGGCCTTACGAGCAGTACTTC. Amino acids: CASSFGQDRGKRPYEQYF.

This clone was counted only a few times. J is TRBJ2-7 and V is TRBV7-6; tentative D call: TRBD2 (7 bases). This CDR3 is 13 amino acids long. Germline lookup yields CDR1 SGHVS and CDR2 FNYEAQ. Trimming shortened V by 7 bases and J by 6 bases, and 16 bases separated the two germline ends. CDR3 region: CASTPGGLFEQYF. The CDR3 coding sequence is TGTGCCAGCACCCCCGGGGGGCTATTCGAGCAGTACTTC.

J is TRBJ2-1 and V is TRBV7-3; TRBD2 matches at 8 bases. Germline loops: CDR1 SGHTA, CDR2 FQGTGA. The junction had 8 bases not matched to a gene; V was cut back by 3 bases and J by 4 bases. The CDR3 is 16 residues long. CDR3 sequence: CASSFTPGTRYNEQFF. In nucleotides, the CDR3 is TGTGCCAGCAGCTTTACCCCAGGGACTAGGTACAATGAGCAGTTCTTC.

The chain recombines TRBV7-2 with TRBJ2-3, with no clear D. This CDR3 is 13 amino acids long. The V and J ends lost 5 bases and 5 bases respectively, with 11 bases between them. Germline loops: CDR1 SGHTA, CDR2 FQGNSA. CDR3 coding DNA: TGTGCCAGCAGCCAAGAAAACGGAGATACGCAGTATTTT. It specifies CASSQENGDTQYF.

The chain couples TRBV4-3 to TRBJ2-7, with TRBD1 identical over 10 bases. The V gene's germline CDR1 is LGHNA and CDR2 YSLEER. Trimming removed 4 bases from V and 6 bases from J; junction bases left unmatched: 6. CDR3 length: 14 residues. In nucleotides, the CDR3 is TGCGCCAGCAGCCCCCGGGACAGGGGAACCGAGCAGTACTTC. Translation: CASSPRDRGTEQYF.

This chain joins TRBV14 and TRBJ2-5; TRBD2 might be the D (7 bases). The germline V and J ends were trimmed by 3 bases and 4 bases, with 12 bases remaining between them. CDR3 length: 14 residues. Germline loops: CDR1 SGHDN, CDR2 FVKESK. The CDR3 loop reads CASSQGGPGETQYF. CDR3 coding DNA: TGTGCCAGCAGCCAGGGGGGGCCCGGAGAGACCCAGTACTTC.

The CDR3 here is CASSPDRVNSPLHF. The CDR3 region has the DNA TGTGCCAGCTCTCCCGACAGGGTAAATTCACCCCTCCACTTT. This chain uses TRBV18 with TRBJ1-6; the match to TRBD1 covers 7 bases. Unmatched junction bases numbered 6, after V lost 6 bases and J lost 7 bases. The germline gives CDR1 KGHSH, CDR2 LQKENI. The CDR3 is made up of 14 amino acids.